This paragraph covers one TCR beta chain sequence. Its antigen remains unidentified. No base quality values were provided; no much bigger clone lies one nucleotide off. The sample originates from a study of blood T cell repertoires in COVID-19 (dated by TCRdb to 2018 to 2020). Regarding the research as a whole: Collaborator samples came from the United States, Italy and Spain and covered acute and convalescent phases of COVID-19. The prospective study material was composed of cDNA or gDNA derived from T cells, B-cell-depleted T cells, or PBMCs. The dataset comprised deeply sampled blood TCRbeta repertoires from subjects exposed to, actively infected with, or recovered from COVID-19. The repertoires were released in a freely available public database meant as a resource for research on the immune response to SARS-CoV-2. Samples were obtained from the ongoing ImmuneRACE study (first 160 participants) and from some 1,300 subjects provided by 6 global collaborators. The sample metadata nearly always contained a de-identified subject ID, COVID-19 status, age in years and sex. Where HLA class I and class II types were available, the types were taken from metadata supplied by the sample provider, not from assay-based typing.

Enrolling through a virtual design, the prospective study's participants ranged in age from roughly 18 to 89 years and lived across roughly 23 United States geographic areas. In the prospective study, participants were assigned to cohorts based on the clinical history participants reported in a screening survey and a study questionnaire. Each participant in the prospective study had whole blood, serum and a nasopharyngeal or oropharyngeal swab collected by mobile phlebotomists. Over a roughly 2-month period, participants in the prospective study had the option of providing additional blood draws and questionnaires. Before DNA extraction, blood samples from the prospective study were shipped at room temperature or frozen. There are 13 amino acids in the CDR3, from cysteine to phenylalanine inclusive. Just CDR3 DNA is preserved here, 39 bases in frame from base 1. CDR1 and CDR2 are read off the germline V gene as MDHEN and SYDVKM. V gives up 3 bases and J gives up 2 bases, and the segment between their germline ends measures 7 bases.

TCRbeta CDR3 regions were amplified from genomic DNA using the immunoSEQ Assay, a bias-controlled multiplex PCR. The original pipeline was this. Nucleated cell counts per sample were estimated from amplification of reference gene primers within the assay. To quantify the absolute abundance of each unique TCRbeta CDR3 rearrangement, sequence reads were collapsed and filtered. For each sample, productive Simpson clonality was calculated by taking the square root of Simpson's diversity index across productive rearrangements. This immuneACCESS table, as held by TCRdb, lists in-frame sequences with V and J called but not all clones. Of the missing ones, under half trace to an unresolved V gene in checked studies; the others have no known cause. V and J calls plus clone size are reproduced from that table; the DNA served to infer D and trimming. Within this sample are some 200,000 clones, with approximately 82% of them counted one time only. The ten largest clones capture about 5% of the sample.

Results and caveats for the whole study, not just this receptor: The quantity of clinical and demographic metadata differed by source and by participant and was supplied without curation.

Recombination linked TRBV28 to TRBJ1-2; the D segment cannot be called with confidence. Sequenced: PBMCs or T cells enriched from blood (not recorded which). The sequence came from a woman in her sixties or seventies with acute COVID-19. The DNA sequence follows: TGTGCCAGCAGTTTGCCACAGAACTATGGCTACACCTTC. Its translation is CASSLPQNYGYTF.